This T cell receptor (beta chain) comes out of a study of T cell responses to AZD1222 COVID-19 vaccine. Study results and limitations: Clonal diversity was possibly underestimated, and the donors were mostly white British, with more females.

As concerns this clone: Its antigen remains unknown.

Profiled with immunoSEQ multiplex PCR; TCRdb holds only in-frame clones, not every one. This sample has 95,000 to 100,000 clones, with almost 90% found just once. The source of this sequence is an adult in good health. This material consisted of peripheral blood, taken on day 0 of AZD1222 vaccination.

As DNA, the CDR3 is TGCAGCGCCGAAGGGACTAGCGGGAGCCACAATGAGCAGTTCTTC. This translates into CSAEGTSGSHNEQFF. The chain combines TRBV29-1 with TRBJ2-1, with TRBD2 matching 14 bases. The CDR3 length is 15 residues. Germline V gene lookup returns CDR1 SQVTM and CDR2 ANQGSEA. The J segment lost 5 bases and the V segment lost 7 bases, leaving 7 bases of the junction unmatched.